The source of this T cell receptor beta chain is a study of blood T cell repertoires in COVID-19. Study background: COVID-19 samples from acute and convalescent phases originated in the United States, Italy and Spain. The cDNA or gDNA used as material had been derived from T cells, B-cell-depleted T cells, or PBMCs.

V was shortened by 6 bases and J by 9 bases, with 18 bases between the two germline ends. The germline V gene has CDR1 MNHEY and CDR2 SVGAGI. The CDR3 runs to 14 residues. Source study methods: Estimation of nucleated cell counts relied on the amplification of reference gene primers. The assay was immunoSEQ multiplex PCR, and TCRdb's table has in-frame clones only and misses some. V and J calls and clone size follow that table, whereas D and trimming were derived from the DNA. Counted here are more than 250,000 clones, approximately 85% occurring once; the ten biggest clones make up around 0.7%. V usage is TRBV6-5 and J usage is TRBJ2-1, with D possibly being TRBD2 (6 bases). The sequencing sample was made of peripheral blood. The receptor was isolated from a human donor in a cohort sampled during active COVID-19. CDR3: CASRLGLTAGEQFF. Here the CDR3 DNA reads TGTGCCAGCAGATTGGGACTCACTGCGGGTGAGCAGTTCTTC.